The next 15 T cell receptor beta chains were all read from a single sample in a study of identical twins. A single record per CDR3 protein comes from TCRdb applying MiXCR to the 5' RACE reads. The data hold nearly 250,000 distinct CDR3 sequences, with approximately 7% observed a single time. This sample also appeared in a second study, on yellow fever vaccine responses in identical twins.

The sample taken for sequencing was memory (CD45RO+) T cells sorted from blood. Receptors originate from a woman aged 18-29 years in good health.

This clonotype was counted between two and nine times. The gene calls are TRBV12-3 or TRBV12-4 and TRBJ2-6; D remains unclear. Trimming shortened V by 8 bases and J by 2 bases, and 13 bases separated the two germline ends. The CDR3 is 15 amino acids. CDR3 sequence: CASGLRDTGANVLTF. CDR3 DNA: TGTGCCAGCGGGCTAAGGGATACTGGGGCCAACGTCCTGACTTTC.

The V gene is TRBV6-5, the J gene TRBJ2-3; TRBD1 might be the D (5 bases). The CDR3 spans 13 residues. CDR1 and CDR2 from the germline V gene are MNHEY and SVGAGI. The ends were cut back, 2 bases at V and 5 bases at J, with 8 bases in the middle. CDR3 residues: CASSYRQGDTQYF. In DNA, the CDR3 is TGTGCCAGCAGTTACCGGCAGGGAGATACGCAGTATTTT.

This rearrangement joins TRBV20-1 to TRBJ2-7; a weak D match, TRBD2 (5 bases). The CDR3 is 13 residues long. Germline V CDR1 and CDR2: DFQATT, SNEGSKA (reference sequence). Trimming cost V 4 bases and J 4 bases, with 14 bases left between them. The CDR3 spells CSATVDSPYEQYF. CDR3 DNA: TGCAGTGCTACGGTGGACTCCCCATACGAGCAGTACTTC.

This clonotype was picked up a small number of times. CDR3 amino acids: CASSPPERDGETQYF. DNA for the CDR3: TGTGCCAGCTCACCACCAGAGCGGGATGGGGAGACCCAGTACTTC. This sequence joins TRBV18 and TRBJ2-5; 7 positions match TRBD2. The CDR3 sequence is 15 residues long. J gave up 5 bases and V 0 bases, and 6 bases lay outside the gene matches. CDR1 and CDR2 from the germline V gene are KGHSH and LQKENI.

This clonotype was seen a handful of times. CDR3 in DNA: TGTGCCAGCAGCTTGGGGCCTTTAGCGGGAGGGGTCTACAATGAGCAGTTCTTC. Its protein is CASSLGPLAGGVYNEQFF. The chain carries TRBV5-5 and TRBJ2-1; 11 bases agree with TRBD2. With 0 bases clipped from V and 3 bases from J, the junction kept 8 bases outside the gene matches. Germline V gives CDR1 SGHKS, CDR2 YYEKEE (reference sequence). The CDR3 is made up of 18 amino acids.

Turning to this clonotype: The junction does not match germline at one end; this may be a read error. The chain couples TRBV29-1 to TRBJ2-1, with 9 bases matching TRBD2. The CDR3 runs 16 residues. Germline V gene data show CDR1 as SQVTM and CDR2 as ANQGSEA. As DNA, the CDR3 is TGCAGCGCGAAAGCGGGGGGAACGAGCTCCTACAATGAGCAGCTCTTC. Translated: CSAKAGGTSSYNEQLF.

The V call is TRBV19, the J call TRBJ2-1; D perhaps matches TRBD2 (5 bases). This CDR3 has 11 amino acids. Germline V gene sequence: CDR1 LNHDA, CDR2 SQIVND (reference sequence). V was trimmed by 9 bases and J by 7 bases, leaving 10 bases between them. The CDR3, as DNA: TGTGCCAGACTAGGAACGAATGAGCAGTTCTTC. Its translation: CARLGTNEQFF.

The chain combines TRBV3-1 with TRBJ1-3; maybe TRBD1 (5 bases). The V gene lost 5 bases and the J gene lost 0 bases, with 14 bases spanning the gap. The CDR3 is made up of 16 amino acids. Germline lookup yields CDR1 LGHDT and CDR2 YNNKEL (reference sequence). This chain's CDR3 is CASSSTGTHSGNTIYF. The CDR3 region has the DNA TGTGCCAGCAGCTCGACCGGGACTCACTCTGGAAACACCATATATTTT.

This clonotype was seen a few times. The rearrangement links TRBV10-3 to TRBJ2-2; 11 bases align to TRBD2. The ends lost 0 bases at V and 7 bases at J; junction bases unmatched: 10. The V gene's germline CDR1 is ENHRY and CDR2 SYGVKD. This CDR3 has 18 amino acids. CDR3: CAISESSITSGSDGELFF. Written as DNA, the CDR3 is TGTGCCATCAGTGAGTCATCCATAACTAGCGGGAGTGACGGGGAGCTGTTTTTT.

The rearrangement joins TRBV7-8 to TRBJ2-7, with D unclear. Trimming took 6 bases from V and 0 from J, leaving 15 bases between them. Germline lookup yields CDR1 SGHVS and CDR2 FQNEAQ. The CDR3 spans 15 residues. CDR3 sequence reads: CASSPVMDRSYEQYV. The CDR3 region has the DNA TGTGCCAGCAGTCCAGTAATGGATCGCTCCTACGAGCAGTACGTC.

This clonotype was counted many times. The chain couples TRBV5-1 to TRBJ2-3; tentative D call: TRBD1 (5 bases). Germline-derived CDR1 and CDR2 are SGHRS and YFSETQ. V was pared by 4 bases and J by 1 base, with 19 bases between. The CDR3 is made up of 17 amino acids. This CDR3 reads CASSTNLQGTGTDTQYF. The CDR3, as DNA: TGCGCCAGCAGCACCAATTTGCAGGGTACGGGCACAGATACGCAGTATTTT.

The chain employs TRBV5-1 and TRBJ2-2; 10 bases align to TRBD2. The CDR3 length is 17 residues. V lost 2 bases and J lost 0; bases outside the gene matches: 4. In germline, CDR1 is SGHRS, CDR2 YFSETQ. CDR3 region: CASSLAGGSANTGELFF. In DNA, the CDR3 is TGCGCCAGCAGCTTAGCGGGGGGGTCTGCGAACACCGGGGAGCTGTTTTTT.

The sample holds a few counts of this clonotype. The chain links TRBV12-3 or TRBV12-4 to TRBJ1-2, with unresolved D. CDR3 size: 13 residues. V dropped 3 bases and J dropped 3 bases, with 8 bases sitting between them. This CDR3 reads CASSLSSDYGYTF. The CDR3 DNA follows: TGTGCCAGCAGTTTGTCGTCAGACTATGGCTACACCTTC.

This clonotype was recorded a few times. The chain couples TRBV7-6 to TRBJ2-5, with 9 nucleotides matching TRBD2. Germline V gene data show CDR1 as SGHVS and CDR2 as FNYEAQ. This CDR3 is 16 amino acids long. The trim removed 0 bases at V and 3 bases at J, leaving 5 bases unmatched. In nucleotides, the CDR3 is TGTGCCAGCAGCTTAGCGCGGCTAGCGGGAAAAGAGACCCAGTACTTC. Its translation is CASSLARLAGKETQYF.

The chain links TRBV6-1 to TRBJ2-5; D remains unclear. Trimming removed 7 bases from V and 4 bases from J, with 10 bases in between. Germline loops: CDR1 MNHNS, CDR2 SASEGT. This CDR3 contains 12 residues. As DNA, the CDR3 is TGTGCCAGCACTCCGGTGGGAGAGACCCAGTACTTC. Its translation: CASTPVGETQYF.